Shown below are 15 T cell receptor beta chains from a single sample sequenced in a study of blood T cell repertoires in COVID-19 (dated by TCRdb to the early 2020s). Receptor amplification or capture employed the immunoSEQ multiplex PCR assay. This is the immuneACCESS table as TCRdb keeps it, with only in-frame sequences that have V and J called. A part of the clones is gone; compared with another copy, unresolved V genes explain less than half, and the rest is unexplained. Recorded for this sample are some 200,000 clones; approximately 90% of them occurred a single time. Under 4% of the sample goes to the ten largest clones. The sample was PBMCs or T cells enriched from blood (not recorded which). Every receptor here comes from a woman younger than 35 in a cohort exposed to, infected with or recovered from COVID-19 (not recorded which).

The chain is built from TRBV6-5 and TRBJ2-5, with TRBD2 matching 8 bases. V trimming: 4 bases; J trimming: 0 bases; junction bases outside the gene matches: 1. Germline loops: CDR1 MNHEY, CDR2 SVGAGI. The CDR3 has 14 amino acids. CDR3 coding DNA: TGTGCCAGCAGTTCACTAGCGGACCAAGAGACCCAGTACTTC. Translating gives CASSSLADQETQYF.

J is TRBJ1-6 and V is TRBV9; D is perhaps TRBD1 (6 bases). Trimming left V 4 bases short and J 10 bases short, with 21 bases between. This CDR3 contains 16 residues. Germline V gene data show CDR1 as SGDLS and CDR2 as YYNGEE. CDR3 sequence reads: CASSNGPPGVGSPLHF. CDR3 sequence (DNA): TGTGCCAGCAGCAACGGCCCCCCAGGGGTTGGCTCACCCCTCCACTTT.

The V call is TRBV7-9, the J call TRBJ1-1, with 8 bases that match TRBD1. With 1 base clipped from V and 3 bases from J, the junction kept 7 bases outside the gene matches. The germline V gene has CDR1 SEHNR and CDR2 FQNEAQ (reference sequence). There are 16 residues in the CDR3. The CDR3 DNA sequence: TGTGCCAGCAGCTTAGAGCCAGGGGGCGCGGACACTGAAGCTTTCTTT. Amino acid sequence: CASSLEPGGADTEAFF.

The rearrangement links TRBV7-3 to TRBJ1-1; D uncertain. This CDR3 comprises 13 residues. Germline V gene data show CDR1 as SGHTA and CDR2 as FQGTGA. The ends were cut back, 3 bases at V and 2 bases at J, with 7 bases in the middle. CDR3 DNA sequence: TGTGCCAGCAGCTTCCGCGCAAACACTGAAGCTTTCTTT. It encodes CASSFRANTEAFF.

The chain couples TRBV7-2 to TRBJ2-1; D is perhaps TRBD2 (6 bases). The CDR3 is 15 amino acids. Germline V gene lookup returns CDR1 SGHTA and CDR2 FQGNSA. V shed 1 base and J shed 4 bases, with 11 bases lying between them. CDR3 coding DNA: TGTGCCAGCAGCTTAGGCGGGACCACGTACAATGAGCAGTTCTTC. It translates to CASSLGGTTYNEQFF.

This chain uses TRBV7-2 with TRBJ1-3, with 7 bases aligning to TRBD1. Germline values: CDR1 SGHTA, CDR2 FQGNSA. V lost 5 bases and J lost 0; bases outside the gene matches: 1. CDR3 length equals 14 residues. The CDR3 loop reads CASSRDSSGNTIYF. The CDR3 DNA sequence: TGTGCCAGCAGCCGGGACAGCTCTGGAAACACCATATATTTT.

This chain links TRBV5-5 with TRBJ2-3, with D tentatively TRBD1 (6 bases). This CDR3 is 14 amino acids long. Germline CDR1 reads SGHKS; CDR2 reads YYEKEE (reference sequence). V lost 0 bases, J lost 6 bases, and 11 bases lay in between. The chain's CDR3 is CASSLDRAFDTQYF. Written as DNA, the CDR3 is TGTGCCAGCAGCTTGGACAGGGCCTTCGATACGCAGTATTTT. The full variable domain, rest sourced from reference TRBV5-5 and TRBJ2-3, is DAGVTQSPTHLIKTRGQQVTLRCSPISGHKSVSWYQQVLGQGPQFIFQYYEKEERGRGNFPDRFSARQFPNYSSELNVNALLLGDSALYLCASSLDRAFDTQYFGPGTRLTVL.

A single count supports this clone. The chain employs TRBV30 and TRBJ2-7; a possible D gene is TRBD1 (5 bases). The CDR3 is 13 amino acids. Germline-derived CDR1 and CDR2 are GTSNPN and SVGIG (reference sequence). Between the trimmed V and J ends, which lost 5 bases and 6 bases, there was a span of 17 bases. In nucleotides, the CDR3 is TGTGCCTGGGGGTTAACCCAGGGTAGCGAGCAGTACTTC. This gives the protein CAWGLTQGSEQYF.

The CDR3 is CSVAGSLSSGANVLTF. The CDR3 region has the DNA TGCAGCGTTGCAGGGTCCCTGAGCTCTGGGGCCAACGTCCTGACTTTC. This chain joins TRBV29-1 and TRBJ2-6; maybe TRBD1 (5 bases). The length of the CDR3 is 16 residues. V shed 4 bases and J shed 0 bases, with 13 bases lying between them. The germline V gene has CDR1 SQVTM and CDR2 ANQGSEA.

This chain connects TRBV10-3 to TRBJ1-6; 8 bases align to TRBD1. This CDR3 region has 16 residues. V was pared by 10 bases and J by 2 bases, with 10 bases of the junction left unmatched. CDR1 ENHRY and CDR2 SYGVKD come from the germline V gene. The CDR3 here is CATAKQGDPYNSPLHF. The CDR3 bases are TGTGCCACCGCAAAACAGGGGGACCCCTATAATTCACCCCTCCACTTT.

The chain employs TRBV28 and TRBJ1-5, with 8 bases identical to TRBD1. Germline CDR1 reads MDHEN; CDR2 reads SYDVKM. The junction had 9 bases not matched to a gene; V was cut back by 6 bases and J by 5 bases. CDR3 length: 15 amino acids. CDR3 nucleotide sequence: TGTGCCAGCAGCTCCGGCCCAGGGGGCTATCAGCCCCAGCATTTT. This sequence encodes CASSSGPGGYQPQHF.

This clone was counted only a few times. The V and J genes are TRBV27 and TRBJ2-2; 8 bases map to TRBD2. Looked up from germline, CDR1 is MNHEY and CDR2 is SMNVEV (reference sequence). V dropped 6 bases and J dropped 6; count of bases not matched to a gene: 9. This CDR3 spans 15 amino acids. The CDR3 reads CASSPFRTSPGELFF. CDR3 DNA: TGTGCCAGCAGCCCTTTTCGGACTAGCCCCGGGGAGCTGTTTTTT.

CDR3 nucleotide sequence: TGTGCCAGCAGCCAAGATAGGAGGATTGGAAACACCATATATTTT. Protein sequence: CASSQDRRIGNTIYF. The rearrangement links TRBV14 to TRBJ1-3; no clear D gene. This CDR3 is 15 amino acids long. V was shortened by 0 bases and J by 3 bases, with 9 bases between the two germline ends. Germline lookup yields CDR1 SGHDN and CDR2 FVKESK.

The chain uses TRBV11-2 and TRBJ1-2; D might be TRBD1 (5 bases). The CDR3 covers 14 residues. Germline V gene sequence: CDR1 SGHAT, CDR2 FQNNGV. The ends were cut back, 1 base at V and 8 bases at J, with 14 bases in the middle. CDR3 sequence reads: CASSLGGGSSGYTF. The CDR3 nucleotides are TGTGCCAGCAGCTTAGGGGGGGGAAGCTCGGGCTACACCTTC.

The chain combines TRBV7-2 with TRBJ2-5; 9 bases align to TRBD2. Germline V lookup: CDR1 SGHTA, CDR2 FQGNSA. There are 18 residues in the CDR3. With V trimmed by 2 bases and J by 2 bases, 12 bases remained unmatched. This CDR3 reads CASSLYPSGADAQETQYF. In nucleotides, the CDR3 is TGTGCCAGCAGCTTATACCCTAGCGGGGCGGATGCACAAGAGACCCAGTACTTC.